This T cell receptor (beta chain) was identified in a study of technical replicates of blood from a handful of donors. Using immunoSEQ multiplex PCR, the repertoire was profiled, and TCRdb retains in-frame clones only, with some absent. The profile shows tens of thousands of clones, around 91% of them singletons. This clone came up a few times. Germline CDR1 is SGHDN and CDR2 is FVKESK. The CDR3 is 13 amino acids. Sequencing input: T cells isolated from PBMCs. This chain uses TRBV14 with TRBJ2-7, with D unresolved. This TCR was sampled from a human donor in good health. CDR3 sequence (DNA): TGTGCAAGCCAGGATTGGCCAGCCTACGAGCAGTACTTC. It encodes CASQDWPAYEQYF.